A single sample gave rise to the 5 T cell receptor beta chains below, sequenced in a study of beta chain features in type 1 diabetes. Notes on the study in general: People with Type 1 diabetes carried modestly yet significantly shorter TCRB CDR3s in all four CD4+ subsets.

Every isolated RNA sample was fully reverse transcribed, so sequencing captured expressed TCRB transcripts. Profiling relied on immunoSEQ multiplex PCR, and the TCRdb table lists in-frame clones only, not all of them. The sample has 120,000 or so clones; about 15% are singletons. Their recognized antigens are unknown. Source material: central memory CD4+ T cells from blood. These receptor sequences come from a man under 40 with type 1 diabetes.

The chain couples TRBV7-2 to TRBJ2-1, with 10 bases aligning to TRBD2. The J segment lost 1 base and the V segment lost 5 bases, leaving 5 bases of the junction unmatched. Per the germline V gene, CDR1 is SGHTA and CDR2 is FQGNSA. CDR3 length equals 16 residues. As DNA, the CDR3 is TGTGCCAGCAGCCCACGACTAGCGGGTTCCTACAATGAGCAGTTCTTC. Protein product: CASSPRLAGSYNEQFF.

This sequence joins TRBV28 and TRBJ1-2, with a possible D match to TRBD1 (6 bases). This CDR3 has 15 amino acids. Trimming took 3 bases from V and 6 from J, leaving 17 bases between them. Germline V gene lookup returns CDR1 MDHEN and CDR2 SYDVKM. The CDR3 region has the DNA TGTGCCAGCAGTTTTAGTGGGCCAGGGGCGGATGGCTACACCTTC. It encodes CASSFSGPGADGYTF.

The rearrangement uses TRBV18 and TRBJ1-4; D call uncertain. The CDR3 has 13 residues. V dropped 2 bases and J dropped 0 bases, with 1 base sitting between them. CDR1 is KGHSH and CDR2 is LQKENI in the germline V gene. The CDR3 spells CASSPATNEKLFF. The CDR3 DNA is TGTGCCAGCTCACCAGCAACTAATGAAAAACTGTTTTTT.

This clone appeared a few times. The chain links TRBV7-2 to TRBJ2-3; no clear D gene. This CDR3 is built from 14 residues. CDR1 SGHTA and CDR2 FQGNSA come from the germline V gene. Trimming cost V 5 bases and J 0 bases, with 9 bases left between them. CDR3 region: CASSPASSTDTQYF. The CDR3, as DNA: TGTGCCAGCAGCCCCGCTTCTAGCACAGATACGCAGTATTTT.

This clone was seen more than once but under ten times. The CDR3 bases are TGTGCCAGCAGAGGACTAGCGGGGGTGAATGAGCAGTTCTTC. This translates into CASRGLAGVNEQFF. The chain couples TRBV7-2 to TRBJ2-1, with TRBD2 matching over 13 bases. The CDR3 is 14 residues long. Germline-derived CDR1 and CDR2 are SGHTA and FQGNSA. Trimming at V came to 6 bases and at J to 7 bases, leaving 3 bases not matched to a gene.